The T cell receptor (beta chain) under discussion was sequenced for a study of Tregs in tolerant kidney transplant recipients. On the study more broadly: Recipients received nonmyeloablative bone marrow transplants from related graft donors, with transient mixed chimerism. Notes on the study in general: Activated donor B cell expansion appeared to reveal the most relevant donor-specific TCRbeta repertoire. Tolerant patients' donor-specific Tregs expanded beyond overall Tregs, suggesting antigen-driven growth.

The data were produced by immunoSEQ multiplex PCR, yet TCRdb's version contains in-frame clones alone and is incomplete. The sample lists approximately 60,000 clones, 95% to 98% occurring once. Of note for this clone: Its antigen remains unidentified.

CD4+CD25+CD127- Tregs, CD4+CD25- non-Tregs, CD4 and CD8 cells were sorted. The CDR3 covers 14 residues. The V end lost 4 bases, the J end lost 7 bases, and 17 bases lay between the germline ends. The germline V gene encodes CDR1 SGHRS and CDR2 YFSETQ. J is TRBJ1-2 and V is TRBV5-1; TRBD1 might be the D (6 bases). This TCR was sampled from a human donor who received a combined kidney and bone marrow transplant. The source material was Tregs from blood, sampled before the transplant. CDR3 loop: CASSRQDLAGGYTF. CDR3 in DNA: TGCGCCAGCAGCCGACAGGATCTGGCGGGTGGCTACACCTTC.